The 28 T cell receptor beta chains below were found in one sample sequenced in a study of blood T cell repertoires in COVID-19. Clones were read by immunoSEQ multiplex PCR, and TCRdb kept only the in-frame ones, dropping some. Of about 140,000 clones in the sample, roughly 76% were seen once. Sample: peripheral blood. Source of these receptors: a woman in her forties or fifties with active or convalescent COVID-19.

The chain recombines TRBV18 with TRBJ1-2; 9 bases map to TRBD1. Trimming removed 8 bases from V and 3 bases from J; junction bases left unmatched: 4. Looked up from germline, CDR1 is KGHSH and CDR2 is LQKENI. CDR3 length: 13 residues. The CDR3: CASGQGRDYGYTF. CDR3 coding DNA: TGTGCCAGCGGACAGGGGAGGGACTATGGCTACACCTTC.

The chain joins TRBV2 to TRBJ1-5; 8 bases are a match to TRBD1. V was pared by 5 bases and J by 2 bases, with 5 bases of the junction left unmatched. This CDR3 contains 15 residues. Germline-derived CDR1 and CDR2 are SNHLY and FYNNEI. The CDR3 loop is CASSQLTGGNQPQHF. The CDR3 DNA reads as TGTGCCAGCAGTCAACTGACAGGGGGCAATCAGCCCCAGCATTTT.

The chain joins TRBV10-3 to TRBJ1-1, with TRBD1 identical over 9 bases. The length of the CDR3 is 13 residues. V was clipped by 6 bases and J by 1 base; unmatched bases: 0. Looked up from germline, CDR1 is ENHRY and CDR2 is SYGVKD. The CDR3 sequence is CAIRGQGNTEAFF. In DNA form, the CDR3 reads TGTGCCATCAGGGGACAGGGGAACACTGAAGCTTTCTTT.

This clone has a handful of counts. V and J are TRBV30 and TRBJ2-1; D not resolved. V lost 0 bases and J lost 5, with 8 bases in between. Germline CDR1 and CDR2: GTSNPN and SVGIG (reference sequence). CDR3 size: 13 residues. CDR3 amino acids: CAWSVRFDNEQFF. Here the CDR3 DNA reads TGTGCCTGGAGTGTTCGGTTCGACAATGAGCAGTTCTTC.

The CDR3 coding sequence is TGTGCCAGCAGCTTTAAGGGGCGGGGTGAGCAGTTCTTC. It translates to CASSFKGRGEQFF. This chain connects TRBV7-9 to TRBJ2-1; TRBD2 might be the D (6 bases). The CDR3 contains 13 residues. Trimming removed 3 bases at V and 9 bases at J, with 12 bases between. From germline, CDR1 is SEHNR and CDR2 FQNEAQ (reference sequence).

This chain links TRBV30 with TRBJ1-2; D call uncertain. Trimming left V 3 bases short and J 4 bases short, with 18 bases between. The CDR3 sequence is 15 residues long. Germline-derived CDR1 and CDR2 are GTSNPN and SVGIG (reference sequence). The CDR3 coding sequence is TGTGCCTGGAGCCGAACGGCTGAGGGAAGCTATGGCTACACCTTC. This encodes CAWSRTAEGSYGYTF.

This clone was counted at least ten times. The chain has TRBV9 and TRBJ2-3; 8 nucleotides match TRBD1. Germline V lookup: CDR1 SGDLS, CDR2 YYNGEE. The CDR3 extends over 15 amino acids. J lost 2 bases, V lost 0 bases, and 2 bases had no gene match. The CDR3, as DNA: TGTGCCAGCAGCGTAGGGACAGGGCACACAGATACGCAGTATTTT. This sequence encodes CASSVGTGHTDTQYF. The whole variable domain, filled in from reference TRBV9 and TRBJ2-3, reads DSGVTQTPKHLITATGQRVTLRCSPRSGDLSVYWYQQSLDQGLQFLIQYYNGEERAKGNILERFSAQQFPDLHSELNLSSLELGDSALYFCASSVGTGHTDTQYFGPGTRLTVL.

This clone was found a few times. The chain is built from TRBV27 and TRBJ2-7, with TRBD2 as a possible D gene (5 bases). Germline assignment: CDR1 MNHEY and CDR2 SMNVEV (reference sequence). Trimming took off 2 bases at V and 1 base at J, with 15 bases between the two ends. This CDR3 is 16 amino acids long. Here the CDR3 reads CASSLTHRGGSYEQYF. CDR3 coding DNA: TGTGCCAGCAGTTTAACCCATCGAGGCGGGTCCTACGAGCAGTACTTC.

This chain connects TRBV14 to TRBJ2-2, with a weak D call TRBD2 (6 bases). Between the trimmed V and J ends, which lost 3 bases and 7 bases, there was a span of 9 bases. In germline, CDR1 is SGHDN, CDR2 FVKESK. This CDR3 has 13 amino acids. The CDR3 loop reads CASSHTGDGELFF. The CDR3 region has the DNA TGTGCCAGCAGCCATACGGGGGACGGGGAGCTGTTTTTT.

The genes are TRBV7-3 and TRBJ2-3; 9 bases fit TRBD1. Looked up from germline, CDR1 is SGHTA and CDR2 is FQGTGA. Trimming cost V 3 bases and J 6 bases; bases outside gene matches: 4. The length of the CDR3 is 14 residues. CDR3 protein: CASSFDRGTDTQYF. The CDR3 DNA is TGTGCCAGCAGCTTCGACAGGGGGACGGATACGCAGTATTTT.

The genes are TRBV7-3 and TRBJ2-3; weak D call: TRBD2 (5 bases). V was clipped by 0 bases and J by 1 base, with 8 bases between them. From germline, CDR1 is SGHTA and CDR2 FQGTGA. This CDR3 is 15 amino acids long. As DNA, the CDR3 is TGTGCCAGCAGCTTAACGGTGGGAGGCACAGATACGCAGTATTTT. This gives the protein CASSLTVGGTDTQYF.

V gene TRBV25-1 combines with J gene TRBJ2-2, with TRBD1 as a possible D gene (6 bases). This CDR3 region has 17 residues. Trimming took off 0 bases at V and 2 bases at J, with 13 bases between the two ends. The V gene's germline CDR1 is MGHDK and CDR2 SYGVNS. For the CDR3, the DNA is TGTGCCAGCAGTGAATATGGGGGCGGAGGTAACACCGGGGAGCTGTTTTTT. Translated: CASSEYGGGGNTGELFF.

This chain uses TRBV6-2 or TRBV6-3 with TRBJ2-7; 12 bases are a match to TRBD2. Trimming at V came to 2 bases and at J to 0 bases, leaving 8 bases not matched to a gene. The CDR3 extends over 18 amino acids. CDR1 MNHEY and CDR2 SVGEGT come from the germline V gene. CDR3 region: CASSYGRLAGASSYEQYF. The CDR3 nucleotides read TGTGCCAGCAGTTACGGTCGACTAGCGGGGGCGAGCTCCTACGAGCAGTACTTC.

The genes are TRBV5-5 and TRBJ2-1, with 9 bases matching TRBD2. Germline CDR1 is SGHKS and CDR2 is YYEKEE (reference sequence). J gave up 6 bases and V 2 bases, and 6 bases lay outside the gene matches. The CDR3 extends over 15 amino acids. This CDR3 reads CASSFRGGAGNEQFF. CDR3 coding DNA: TGTGCCAGCAGCTTCCGCGGGGGGGCGGGCAATGAGCAGTTCTTC.

The rearrangement links TRBV19 to TRBJ2-7; 12 bases fit TRBD2. The ends lost 5 bases at V and 2 bases at J; junction bases unmatched: 7. The CDR3 has 16 amino acids. Germline CDR1 reads LNHDA; CDR2 reads SQIVND (reference sequence). The CDR3 is CASSPRTSGKAYEQYF. The CDR3 DNA follows: TGTGCCAGTAGTCCCCGGACTAGCGGGAAAGCCTACGAGCAGTACTTC.

The chain links TRBV7-9 to TRBJ2-1; the D gene is possibly TRBD1 (7 bases). CDR3 length: 16 amino acids. V was pared by 5 bases and J by 7 bases, with 21 bases between. Germline values: CDR1 SEHNR, CDR2 FQNEAQ (reference sequence). The CDR3 sequence: CASSLSHQGGRNEQFF. In DNA form, the CDR3 reads TGTGCCAGCAGCCTCTCCCACCAGGGGGGCCGGAATGAGCAGTTCTTC.

This clone has a single count. V usage is TRBV4-3 and J usage is TRBJ1-2; maybe TRBD1 (5 bases). The germline V gene has CDR1 LGHNA and CDR2 YSLEER. Trimming cost V 4 bases and J 8 bases, with 17 bases left between them. This CDR3 comprises 14 residues. CDR3 DNA: TGCGCCAGCAGCCGATGGACGGGGCGGGACGGCTACACCTTC. Amino acid sequence: CASSRWTGRDGYTF.

This clone was seen only once. The chain employs TRBV9 and TRBJ2-3; 12 nucleotides agree with TRBD1. Germline V gives CDR1 SGDLS, CDR2 YYNGEE. This CDR3 region has 17 residues. Trimming at V came to 0 bases and at J to 4 bases, leaving 6 bases not matched to a gene. The CDR3 bases are TGTGCCAGCAGCGTAGAAATCGGGACAGGGGGCCCAGATACGCAGTATTTT. Encoded protein: CASSVEIGTGGPDTQYF.

The J gene is TRBJ1-2, the V gene TRBV27, with 7 bases matching TRBD1. V was pared by 1 base and J by 4 bases, with 0 bases of the junction left unmatched. CDR1 is MNHEY, CDR2 SMNVEV, per germline (reference sequence). This CDR3 region has 13 residues. The CDR3 sequence: CASSLYRGYGYTF. CDR3 DNA: TGTGCCAGCAGTTTATACAGGGGCTATGGCTACACCTTC.

The V gene is TRBV9, the J gene TRBJ1-4; D call uncertain. Germline assignment: CDR1 SGDLS and CDR2 YYNGEE. V lost 0 bases to trimming and J lost 7 bases, with 13 bases between them. The CDR3 extends over 15 amino acids. The CDR3, as DNA: TGTGCCAGCAGCGTAGGGGCAGGTCTTGGTGAAAAACTGTTTTTT. Encoded protein: CASSVGAGLGEKLFF.

This chain joins TRBV6-5 and TRBJ1-2; perhaps TRBD1 as D (5 bases). Germline V CDR1 and CDR2: MNHEY, SVGAGI. The CDR3 runs to 15 residues. The ends were cut back, 0 bases at V and 5 bases at J, with 13 bases in the middle. CDR3 sequence reads: CASSYSKGVVYGYTF. DNA of the CDR3: TGTGCCAGCAGTTACTCGAAAGGGGTTGTGTATGGCTACACCTTC.

The V gene is TRBV4-1, the J gene TRBJ1-5, with no clear D. The V gene lost 0 bases and the J gene lost 1 base, with 13 bases spanning the gap. Germline V CDR1 and CDR2: MGHRA, YSYEKL. This CDR3 region has 17 residues. The DNA of the CDR3 is TGCGCCAGCAGCCAAGAAGTATCCGTCGGGAGCAATCAGCCCCAGCATTTT. As protein: CASSQEVSVGSNQPQHF.

The rearrangement uses TRBV6-2 or TRBV6-3 and TRBJ1-5; the match to TRBD1 covers 9 bases. J was trimmed by 4 bases and V by 4 bases; bases with no gene match: 2. Germline loops: CDR1 MNHEY, CDR2 SVGEGT. The CDR3 has 14 residues. CDR3 sequence reads: CASSFGTGNQPQHF. The CDR3 DNA reads TGTGCCAGCAGTTTCGGGACAGGGAATCAGCCCCAGCATTTT.

Here the CDR3 DNA reads TGTGCCAGCAGCTTAACTGGGCCCGGGACAGGGGGCAATGAGCAGTTCTTC. Protein: CASSLTGPGTGGNEQFF. This chain links TRBV7-3 with TRBJ2-1; 11 nucleotides line up with TRBD1. The CDR3 loop spans 17 amino acids. Per germline, CDR1 SGHTA and CDR2 FQGTGA. The junction had 7 bases not matched to a gene; V was cut back by 0 bases and J by 6 bases.

This clone was seen just once. This rearrangement joins TRBV19 to TRBJ2-7; tentatively, D is TRBD2 (6 bases). The CDR3 loop spans 14 amino acids. Per the germline V gene, CDR1 is LNHDA and CDR2 is SQIVND (reference sequence). V lost 4 bases to trimming and J lost 7 bases, with 17 bases between them. The CDR3 DNA follows: TGTGCCAGTAGTACCGGGACCTCCGGGGGAGAGCAGTACTTC. It yields the protein CASSTGTSGGEQYF.

As DNA, the CDR3 is TGTGCCAGCAGCCCAGGACAGGGGTACGAGCAGTACTTC. Encoded protein: CASSPGQGYEQYF. The chain employs TRBV9 and TRBJ2-7, with 9 bases identical to TRBD1. Germline V CDR1 and CDR2: SGDLS, YYNGEE. After removal of 4 bases from V and 4 bases from J, the junction contained 3 bases not matched to a gene. The CDR3 sequence is 13 residues long.

V gene TRBV28 combines with J gene TRBJ1-5; D remains unclear. This CDR3 has 13 amino acids. Germline CDR1 MDHEN, CDR2 SYDVKM. V lost 6 bases and J 2 bases, leaving 8 bases between the germline ends. The CDR3 nucleotides are TGTGCCAGCAGGTCTTTTGGCAATCAGCCCCAGCATTTT. This gives the protein CASRSFGNQPQHF. Supplemented by reference TRBV28 and TRBJ1-5, the full variable domain reads DVKVTQSSRYLVKRTGEKVFLECVQDMDHENMFWYRQDPGLGLRLIYFSYDVKMKEKGDIPEGYSVSREKKERFSLILESASTNQTSMYLCASRSFGNQPQHFGDGTRLSIL.

The chain is built from TRBV30 and TRBJ1-6; unclear D gene. CDR1 is GTSNPN and CDR2 is SVGIG in the germline V gene (reference sequence). V was clipped by 3 bases and J by 9 bases, with 12 bases between them. This CDR3 is 13 amino acids long. This chain's CDR3 is CAWRAQRSSPLHF. The CDR3 nucleotides are TGTGCCTGGAGGGCCCAACGCTCTTCACCCCTCCACTTT. The entire variable domain, with the rest obtained from reference TRBV30 and TRBJ1-6, is as follows: SQTIHQWPATLVQPVGSPLSLECTVEGTSNPNLYWYRQAAGRGLQLLFYSVGIGQISSEVPQNLSASRPQDRQFILSSKKLLLSDSGFYLCAWRAQRSSPLHFGNGTRLTVT.